Below, one TCR beta chain is given with its context. As yet, its antigen is unknown. The sample belongs to a study of cytomegalovirus exposure and HLA in healthy donors. Study-wide results and limits: The authors excluded some V segments, including TRBV6-2 and TRBV6-3, as indistinguishable. After further analysis at a later stage, 16,951 TCR beta sequences were associated with HLA alleles at 0.05 false discovery rate. Later, an analysis showed that TCR beta chains associated with HLA were more clonally expanded than others that were equally common. The majority of TCR sequences were rare, yet some public TCRs appeared in many donors.

Vbeta (60) and Jbeta (13) primers were used in the PCR. Profiled with immunoSEQ multiplex PCR; TCRdb holds only in-frame clones, not every one. This table holds 98,000 or so clones, more than 75% found once. The CDR3 consists of 16 residues. Trimming took 2 bases from V and 4 from J; bases not matched to a gene: 10. Germline CDR1 reads MNHEY; CDR2 reads SMNVEV (reference sequence). The V gene is TRBV27, the J gene TRBJ2-5, with 7 positions matching TRBD2. The sequencing sample was made of PBMCs. The origin of this receptor is a woman aged 40 to 50 in good health and CMV-seronegative. As DNA, the CDR3 is TGTGCCAGCAGTTTAGAGTTTTCTAGCGGAAGAGAGACCCAGTACTTC. Translation: CASSLEFSSGRETQYF.